A single T cell receptor beta chain is shown here with its context. The V segment lost 10 bases and the J segment 7 bases; nucleotides outside the gene matches: 12. From germline, CDR1 is MNHNS and CDR2 SASEGT. The CDR3 length is 14 residues. Using immunoSEQ multiplex PCR, the repertoire was profiled, and TCRdb retains in-frame clones only, with some absent. The data show about 83,000 clones, 90% to 95% seen once. The sample is drawn from a study of technical replicates of blood from a handful of donors. The source is a human donor in good health. The V call is TRBV6-1, the J call TRBJ2-2; 7 bases map to TRBD2. Sequenced: T cells isolated from PBMCs. The CDR3 nucleotides read TGTGCCATAGCCTGGGGGGGGTTGGTCGGGGAGCTGTTTTTT. It translates to CAIAWGGLVGELFF.